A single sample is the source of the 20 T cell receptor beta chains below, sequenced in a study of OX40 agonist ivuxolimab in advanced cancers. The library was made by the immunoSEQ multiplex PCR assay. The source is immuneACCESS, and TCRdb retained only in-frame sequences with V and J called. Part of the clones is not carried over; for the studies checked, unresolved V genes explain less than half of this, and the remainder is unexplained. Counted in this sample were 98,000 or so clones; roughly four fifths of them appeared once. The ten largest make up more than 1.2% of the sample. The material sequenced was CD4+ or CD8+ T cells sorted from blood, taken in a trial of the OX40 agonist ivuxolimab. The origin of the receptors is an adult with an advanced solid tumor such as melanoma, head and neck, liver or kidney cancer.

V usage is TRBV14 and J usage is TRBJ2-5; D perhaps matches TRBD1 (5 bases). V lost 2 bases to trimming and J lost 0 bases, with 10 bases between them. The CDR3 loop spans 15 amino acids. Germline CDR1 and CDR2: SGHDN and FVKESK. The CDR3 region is CASSQLKGYQETQYF. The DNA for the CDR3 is TGTGCCAGCAGCCAATTGAAGGGGTACCAAGAGACCCAGTACTTC.

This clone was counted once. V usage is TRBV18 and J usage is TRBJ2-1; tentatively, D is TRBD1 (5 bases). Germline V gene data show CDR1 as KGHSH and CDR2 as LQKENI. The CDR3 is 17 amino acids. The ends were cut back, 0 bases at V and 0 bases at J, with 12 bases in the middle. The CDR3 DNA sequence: TGTGCCAGCTCACCACCGGCAGGGATTAACTCCTACAATGAGCAGTTCTTC. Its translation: CASSPPAGINSYNEQFF. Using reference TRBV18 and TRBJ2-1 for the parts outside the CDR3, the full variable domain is NAGVMQNPRHLVRRRGQEARLRCSPMKGHSHVYWYRQLPEEGLKFMVYLQKENIIDESGMPKERFSAEFPKEGPSILRIQQVVRGDSAAYFCASSPPAGINSYNEQFFGPGTRLTVL.

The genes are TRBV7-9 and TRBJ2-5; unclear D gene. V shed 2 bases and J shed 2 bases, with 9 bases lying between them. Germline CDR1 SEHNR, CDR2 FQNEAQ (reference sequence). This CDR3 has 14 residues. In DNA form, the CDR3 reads TGTGCCAGCAGCTTAACTGTAAGGCAAGAGACCCAGTACTTC. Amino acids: CASSLTVRQETQYF.

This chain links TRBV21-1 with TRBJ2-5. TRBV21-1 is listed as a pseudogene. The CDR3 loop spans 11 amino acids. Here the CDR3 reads CASSQRETQYF. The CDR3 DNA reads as TGTGCCAGCAGCCAGAGAGAGACCCAGTACTTC.

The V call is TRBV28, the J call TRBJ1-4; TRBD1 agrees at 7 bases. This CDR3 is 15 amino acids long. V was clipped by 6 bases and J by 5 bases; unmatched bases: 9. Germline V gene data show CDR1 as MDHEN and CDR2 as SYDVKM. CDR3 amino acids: CASSRGAGTNEKLFF. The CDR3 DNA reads TGTGCCAGCAGCAGGGGGGCTGGGACGAATGAAAAACTGTTTTTT.

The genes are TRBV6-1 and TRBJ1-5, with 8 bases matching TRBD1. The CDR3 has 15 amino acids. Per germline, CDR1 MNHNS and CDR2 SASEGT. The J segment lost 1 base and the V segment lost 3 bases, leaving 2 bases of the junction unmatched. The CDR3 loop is CASSEQGASNQPQHF. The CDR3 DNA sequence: TGTGCCAGCAGTGAGCAGGGGGCGAGCAATCAGCCCCAGCATTTT.

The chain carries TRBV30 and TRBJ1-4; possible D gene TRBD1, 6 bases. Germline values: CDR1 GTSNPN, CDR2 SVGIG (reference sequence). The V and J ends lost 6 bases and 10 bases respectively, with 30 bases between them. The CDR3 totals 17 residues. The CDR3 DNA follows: TGTGCCTGCACTCTTATAGAGGGGACACAACCCTTGGGAAAACTGTTTTTT. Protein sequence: CACTLIEGTQPLGKLFF.

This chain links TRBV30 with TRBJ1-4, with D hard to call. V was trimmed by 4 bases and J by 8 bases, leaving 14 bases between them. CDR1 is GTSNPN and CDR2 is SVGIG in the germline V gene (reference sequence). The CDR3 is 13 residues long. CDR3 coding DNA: TGTGCCTGGACCCGCAGGACGGGAGAAAAACTGTTTTTT. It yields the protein CAWTRRTGEKLFF.

CDR3 amino acids: CASSSPNYGYTF. The CDR3 region has the DNA TGTGCCAGCAGTTCCCCTAACTATGGCTACACCTTC. The chain has TRBV6-5 and TRBJ1-2; the D is unclear. The ends were cut back, 4 bases at V and 0 bases at J, with 3 bases in the middle. The CDR3 is 12 residues long. Germline CDR1 reads MNHEY; CDR2 reads SVGAGI.

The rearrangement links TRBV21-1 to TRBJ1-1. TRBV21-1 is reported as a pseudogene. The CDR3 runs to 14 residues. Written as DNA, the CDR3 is TGTGCCAGCAGGCCCCCTATGGGGGGTACTGAAGCTTTCTTT. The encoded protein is CASRPPMGGTEAFF.

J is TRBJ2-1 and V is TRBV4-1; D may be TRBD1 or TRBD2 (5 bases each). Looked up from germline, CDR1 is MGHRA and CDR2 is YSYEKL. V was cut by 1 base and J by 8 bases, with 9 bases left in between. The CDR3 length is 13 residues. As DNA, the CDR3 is TGCGCCAGCAGCCAAGGGGGCGGGTATGAGCAGTTCTTC. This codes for CASSQGGGYEQFF.

The CDR3 region has the DNA TGTGCCAGCAGTTGGGACAGGGATTTAAAACTGTTTTTT. Its translation: CASSWDRDLKLFF. V usage is TRBV28 and J usage is TRBJ1-4; 9 bases agree with TRBD1. The CDR3 has 13 amino acids. Germline assignment: CDR1 MDHEN and CDR2 SYDVKM. The V segment lost 4 bases and the J segment 10 bases; nucleotides outside the gene matches: 4.

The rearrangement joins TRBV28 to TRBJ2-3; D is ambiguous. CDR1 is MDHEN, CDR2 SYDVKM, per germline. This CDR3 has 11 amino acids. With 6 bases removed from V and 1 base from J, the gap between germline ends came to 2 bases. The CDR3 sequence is CASRGTDTQYF. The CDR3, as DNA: TGTGCCAGCAGAGGCACAGATACGCAGTATTTT.

The CDR3 region has the DNA TGCGCCAGCAGCCAAGCGCAACCAGGGATTGAGGGAAACACCATATATTTT. This translates into CASSQAQPGIEGNTIYF. The chain carries TRBV4-1 and TRBJ1-3, with D possibly TRBD1 on 5 matching bases. The CDR3 runs to 17 residues. V lost 1 base to trimming and J lost 4 bases, with 17 bases between them. Germline-derived CDR1 and CDR2 are MGHRA and YSYEKL.

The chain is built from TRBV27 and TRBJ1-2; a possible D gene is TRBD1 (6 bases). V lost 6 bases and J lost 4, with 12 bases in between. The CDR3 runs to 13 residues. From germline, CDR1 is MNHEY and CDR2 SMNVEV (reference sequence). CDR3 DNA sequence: TGTGCCAGCAGCGGCACAGGGATCTATGGCTACACCTTC. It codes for CASSGTGIYGYTF.

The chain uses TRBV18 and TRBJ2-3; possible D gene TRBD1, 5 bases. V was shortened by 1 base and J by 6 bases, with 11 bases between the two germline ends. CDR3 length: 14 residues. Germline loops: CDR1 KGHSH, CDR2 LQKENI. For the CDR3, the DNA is TGTGCCAGCTCACCACGGTCTGCAGGGGATACGCAGTATTTT. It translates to CASSPRSAGDTQYF.

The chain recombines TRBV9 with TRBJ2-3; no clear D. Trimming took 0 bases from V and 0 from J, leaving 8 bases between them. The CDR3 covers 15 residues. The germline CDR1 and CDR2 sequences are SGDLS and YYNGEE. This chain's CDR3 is CASSVEGRSTDTQYF. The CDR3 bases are TGTGCCAGCAGCGTAGAAGGCCGCAGCACAGATACGCAGTATTTT.

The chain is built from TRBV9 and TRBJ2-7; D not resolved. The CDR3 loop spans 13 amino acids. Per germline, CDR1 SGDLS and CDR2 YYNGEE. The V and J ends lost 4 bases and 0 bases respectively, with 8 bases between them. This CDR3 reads CASSSSPSYEQYF. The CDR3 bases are TGTGCCAGCAGCTCAAGCCCCTCCTACGAGCAGTACTTC.

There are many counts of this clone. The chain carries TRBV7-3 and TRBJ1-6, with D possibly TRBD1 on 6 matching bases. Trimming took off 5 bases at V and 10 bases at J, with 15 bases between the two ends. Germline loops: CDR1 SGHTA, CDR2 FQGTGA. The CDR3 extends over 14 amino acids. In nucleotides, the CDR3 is TGTGCCAGCAGCAAAGGGGGGTTTGGCTCACCCCTCCACTTT. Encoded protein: CASSKGGFGSPLHF.

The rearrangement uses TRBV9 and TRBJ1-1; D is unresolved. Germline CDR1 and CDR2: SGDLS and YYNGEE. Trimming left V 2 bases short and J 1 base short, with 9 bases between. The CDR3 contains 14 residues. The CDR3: CASSVTVRNTEAFF. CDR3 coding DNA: TGTGCCAGCAGCGTGACGGTTAGGAACACTGAAGCTTTCTTT. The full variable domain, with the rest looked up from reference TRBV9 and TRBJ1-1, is DSGVTQTPKHLITATGQRVTLRCSPRSGDLSVYWYQQSLDQGLQFLIQYYNGEERAKGNILERFSAQQFPDLHSELNLSSLELGDSALYFCASSVTVRNTEAFFGQGTRLTVV.